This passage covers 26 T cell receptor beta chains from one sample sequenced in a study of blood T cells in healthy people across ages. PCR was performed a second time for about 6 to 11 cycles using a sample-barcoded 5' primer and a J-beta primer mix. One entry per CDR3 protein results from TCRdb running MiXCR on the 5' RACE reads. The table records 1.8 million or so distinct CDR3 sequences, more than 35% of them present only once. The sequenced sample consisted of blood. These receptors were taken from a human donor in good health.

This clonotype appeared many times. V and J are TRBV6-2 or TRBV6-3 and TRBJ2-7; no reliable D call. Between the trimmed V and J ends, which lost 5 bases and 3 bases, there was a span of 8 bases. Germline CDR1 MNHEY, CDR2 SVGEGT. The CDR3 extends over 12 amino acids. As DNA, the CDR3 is TGTGCCAGCAGTCCCAACGGCTACGAGCAGTACTTC. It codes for CASSPNGYEQYF.

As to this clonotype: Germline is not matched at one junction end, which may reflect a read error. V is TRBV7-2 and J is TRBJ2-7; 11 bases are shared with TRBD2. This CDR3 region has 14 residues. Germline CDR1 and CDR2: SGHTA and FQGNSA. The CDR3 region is CASSFGTSGYERYF. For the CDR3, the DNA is TGTGCCAGCAGCTTCGGGACTAGCGGTTACGAGCGGTACTTC.

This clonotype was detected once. CDR3 region: CSARVVSPYGQYF. CDR3 DNA: TGCAGTGCTAGAGTCGTGTCCCCCTACGGGCAGTACTTC. The J gene is TRBJ2-4, the V gene TRBV20-1, with unresolved D. The V end lost 1 base, the J end lost 13 bases, and 17 bases lay between the germline ends. The CDR3 contains 13 residues. Germline CDR1 DFQATT, CDR2 SNEGSKA (reference sequence).

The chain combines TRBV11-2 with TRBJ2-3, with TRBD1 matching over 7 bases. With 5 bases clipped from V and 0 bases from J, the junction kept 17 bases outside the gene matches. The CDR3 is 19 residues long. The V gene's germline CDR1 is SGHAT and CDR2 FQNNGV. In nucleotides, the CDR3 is TGTGCCAGCAGCCCCTACCCTGCCGGGACAGAGACTAGCACAGATACGCAGTATTTT. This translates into CASSPYPAGTETSTDTQYF.

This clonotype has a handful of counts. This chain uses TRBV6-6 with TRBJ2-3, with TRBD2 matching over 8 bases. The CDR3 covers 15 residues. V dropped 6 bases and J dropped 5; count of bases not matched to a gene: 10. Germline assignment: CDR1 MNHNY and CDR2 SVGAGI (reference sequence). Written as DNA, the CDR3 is TGTGCCAGCAGCCAAACCGGGGGGGGTGAAGATACGCAGTATTTT. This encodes CASSQTGGGEDTQYF.

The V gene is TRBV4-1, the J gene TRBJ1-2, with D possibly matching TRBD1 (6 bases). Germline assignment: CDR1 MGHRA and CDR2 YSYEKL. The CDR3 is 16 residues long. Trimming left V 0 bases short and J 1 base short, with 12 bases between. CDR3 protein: CASSQDIGGLNYGYTF. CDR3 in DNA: TGCGCCAGCAGCCAAGACATCGGGGGCCTTAACTATGGCTACACCTTC.

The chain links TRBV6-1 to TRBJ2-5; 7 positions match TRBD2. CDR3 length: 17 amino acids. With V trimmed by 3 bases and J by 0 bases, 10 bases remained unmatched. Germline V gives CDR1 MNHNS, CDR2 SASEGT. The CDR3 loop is CASSDWGGGINQETQYF. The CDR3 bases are TGTGCCAGCAGTGATTGGGGGGGGGGGATAAACCAAGAGACCCAGTACTTC.

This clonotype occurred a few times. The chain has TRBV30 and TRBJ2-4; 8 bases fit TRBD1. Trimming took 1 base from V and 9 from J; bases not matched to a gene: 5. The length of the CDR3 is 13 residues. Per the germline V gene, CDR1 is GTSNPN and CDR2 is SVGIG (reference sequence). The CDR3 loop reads CAWSGRQGSIQYF. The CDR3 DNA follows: TGTGCCTGGAGTGGCCGACAGGGGAGCATTCAGTACTTC.

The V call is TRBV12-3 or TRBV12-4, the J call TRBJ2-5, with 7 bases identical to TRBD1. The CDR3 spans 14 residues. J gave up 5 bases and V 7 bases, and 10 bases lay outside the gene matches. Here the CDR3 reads CASTATGIRETQYF. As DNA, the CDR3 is TGTGCCAGCACCGCGACAGGGATCCGGGAGACCCAGTACTTC.

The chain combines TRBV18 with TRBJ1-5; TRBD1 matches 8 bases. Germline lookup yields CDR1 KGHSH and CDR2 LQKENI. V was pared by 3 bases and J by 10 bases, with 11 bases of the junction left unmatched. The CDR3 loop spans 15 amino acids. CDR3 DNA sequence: TGTGCCAGCTCACCCCCGGGACAGGACTCCCCCCCCCAGCATTTT. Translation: CASSPPGQDSPPQHF. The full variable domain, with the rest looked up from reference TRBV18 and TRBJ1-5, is NAGVMQNPRHLVRRRGQEARLRCSPMKGHSHVYWYRQLPEEGLKFMVYLQKENIIDESGMPKERFSAEFPKEGPSILRIQQVVRGDSAAYFCASSPPGQDSPPQHFGDGTRLSIL.

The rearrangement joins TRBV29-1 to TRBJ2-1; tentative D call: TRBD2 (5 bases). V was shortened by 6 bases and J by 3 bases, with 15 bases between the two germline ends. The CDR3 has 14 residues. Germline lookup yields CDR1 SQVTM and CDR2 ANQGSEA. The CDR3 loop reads CSVYAGLHYNEQFF. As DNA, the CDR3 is TGCAGCGTCTATGCGGGCCTCCACTACAATGAGCAGTTCTTC.

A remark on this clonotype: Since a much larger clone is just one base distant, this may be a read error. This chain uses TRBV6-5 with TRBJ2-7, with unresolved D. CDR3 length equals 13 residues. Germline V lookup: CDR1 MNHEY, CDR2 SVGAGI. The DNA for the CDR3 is TGTGCCGGCAGTTACTCGAGAGTCTACGAGCAGTACTTC. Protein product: CAGSYSRVYEQYF.

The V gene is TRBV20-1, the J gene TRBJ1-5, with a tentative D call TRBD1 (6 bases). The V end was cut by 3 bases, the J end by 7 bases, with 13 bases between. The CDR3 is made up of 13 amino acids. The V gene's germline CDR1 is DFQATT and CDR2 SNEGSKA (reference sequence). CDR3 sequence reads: CSASVDRRQPQHF. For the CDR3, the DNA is TGCAGTGCTAGTGTTGACAGGCGGCAGCCCCAGCATTTT.

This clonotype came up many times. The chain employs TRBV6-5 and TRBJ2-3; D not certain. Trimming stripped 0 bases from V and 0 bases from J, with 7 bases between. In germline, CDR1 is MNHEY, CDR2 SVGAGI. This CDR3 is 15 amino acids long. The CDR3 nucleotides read TGTGCCAGCAGTTACTCTAGTGGGAGCACAGATACGCAGTATTTT. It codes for CASSYSSGSTDTQYF.

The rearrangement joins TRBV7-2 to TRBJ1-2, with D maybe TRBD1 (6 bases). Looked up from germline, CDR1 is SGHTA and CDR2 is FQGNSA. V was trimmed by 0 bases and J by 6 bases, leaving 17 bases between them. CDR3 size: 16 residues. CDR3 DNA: TGTGCCAGCAGCTTAGCCAGCGGCCAGGGGATGGATGGCTACACCTTC. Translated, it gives CASSLASGQGMDGYTF.

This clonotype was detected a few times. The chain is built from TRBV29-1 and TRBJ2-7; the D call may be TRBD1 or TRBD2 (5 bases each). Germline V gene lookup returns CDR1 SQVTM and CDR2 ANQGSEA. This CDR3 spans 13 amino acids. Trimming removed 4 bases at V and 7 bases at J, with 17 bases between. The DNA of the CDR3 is TGCAGCGTTGCTAACAGGCCCTCGGGAGAGCAGTACTTC. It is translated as CSVANRPSGEQYF.

CDR3 loop: CASSYTSAGEISYEQFF. The CDR3 bases are TGTGCCAGCAGTTACACTTCAGCGGGGGAGATCTCCTACGAGCAGTTCTTC. The chain carries TRBV6-5 and TRBJ2-1; 8 positions match TRBD2. Germline V gene data show CDR1 as MNHEY and CDR2 as SVGAGI. The CDR3 is 17 amino acids. The ends lost 2 bases at V and 10 bases at J; junction bases unmatched: 16.

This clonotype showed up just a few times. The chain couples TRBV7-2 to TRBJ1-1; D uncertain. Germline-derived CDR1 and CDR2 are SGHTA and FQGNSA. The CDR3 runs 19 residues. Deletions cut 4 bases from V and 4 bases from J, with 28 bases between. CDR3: CASSSRWNPKSLSTTEAFF. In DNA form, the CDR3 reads TGTGCCAGCAGCTCAAGGTGGAACCCCAAAAGTTTGAGTACCACTGAAGCTTTCTTT.

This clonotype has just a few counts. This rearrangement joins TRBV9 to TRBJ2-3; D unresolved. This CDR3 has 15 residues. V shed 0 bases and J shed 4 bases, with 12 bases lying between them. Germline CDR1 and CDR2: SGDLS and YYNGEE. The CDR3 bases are TGTGCCAGCAGCGTAGGGGGTTCCTTCTCAGATACGCAGTATTTT. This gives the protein CASSVGGSFSDTQYF.

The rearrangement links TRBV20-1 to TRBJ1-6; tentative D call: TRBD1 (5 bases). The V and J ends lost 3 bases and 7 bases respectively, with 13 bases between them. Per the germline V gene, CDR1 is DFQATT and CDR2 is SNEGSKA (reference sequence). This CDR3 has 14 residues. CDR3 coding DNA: TGCAGTGCTAGTAAGGGGCGACTCAATTCACCCCTCCACTTT. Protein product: CSASKGRLNSPLHF.

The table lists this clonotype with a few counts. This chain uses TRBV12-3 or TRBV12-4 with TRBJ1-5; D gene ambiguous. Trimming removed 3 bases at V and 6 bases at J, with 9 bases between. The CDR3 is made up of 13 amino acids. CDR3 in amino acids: CASSLSTAQPQHF. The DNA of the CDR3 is TGTGCCAGCAGTTTGAGCACCGCTCAGCCCCAGCATTTT.

The CDR3 region is CASSLSGGFYNEQFF. The DNA for the CDR3 is TGTGCCAGCAGTTTGTCGGGGGGCTTCTACAATGAGCAGTTCTTC. The V gene is TRBV12-3 or TRBV12-4, the J gene TRBJ2-1; a weak D match, TRBD2 (7 bases). The CDR3 length is 15 residues. V lost 3 bases and J lost 3, with 12 bases in between.

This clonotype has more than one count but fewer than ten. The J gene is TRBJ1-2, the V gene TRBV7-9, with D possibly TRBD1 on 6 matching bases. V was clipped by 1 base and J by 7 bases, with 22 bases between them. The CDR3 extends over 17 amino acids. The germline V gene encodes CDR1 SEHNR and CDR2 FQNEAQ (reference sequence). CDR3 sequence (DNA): TGTGCCAGCAGCTTAGGGGGGCACAGAACCGACTTAAGTGGCTACACCTTC. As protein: CASSLGGHRTDLSGYTF.

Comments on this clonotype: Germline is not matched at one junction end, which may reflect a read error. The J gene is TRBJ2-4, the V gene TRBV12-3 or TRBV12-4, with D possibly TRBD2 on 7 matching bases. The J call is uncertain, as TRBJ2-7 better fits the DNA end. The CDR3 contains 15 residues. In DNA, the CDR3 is TGTACCAGCAGTTTAGTTCGGGGGGCGAAATACGAGCAGTACTTC. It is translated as CTSSLVRGAKYEQYF.

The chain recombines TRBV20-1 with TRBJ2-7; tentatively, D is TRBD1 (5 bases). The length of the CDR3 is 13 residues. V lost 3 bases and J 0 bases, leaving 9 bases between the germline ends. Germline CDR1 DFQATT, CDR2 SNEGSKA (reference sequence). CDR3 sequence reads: CSASPGHSYEQYF. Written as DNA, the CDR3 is TGCAGTGCTAGTCCCGGACACTCCTACGAGCAGTACTTC.

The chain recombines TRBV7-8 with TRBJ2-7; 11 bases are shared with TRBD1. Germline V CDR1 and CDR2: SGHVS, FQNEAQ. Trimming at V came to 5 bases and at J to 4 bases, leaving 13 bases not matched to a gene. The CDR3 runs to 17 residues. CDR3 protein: CASSPNRRTGGIYEQYF. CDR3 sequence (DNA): TGTGCCAGCAGCCCCAATCGTAGGACAGGGGGCATATACGAGCAGTACTTC.